These 27 T cell receptor beta chains were sequenced from one sample in a study of blood T cells in healthy people across ages. A second PCR of roughly 7 to 11 cycles used a sample-barcoded 5' primer and a J-beta primer mix. TCRdb used MiXCR to reprocess the 5' RACE reads, holding one entry per CDR3 protein. The profile shows roughly 800,000 distinct CDR3 sequences, approximately 25% of them singletons. In addition, the sample was reused for a study of T cells of mothers and their children.

The sample was blood. These receptors were taken from a boy aged 5-17 years in good health.

This chain uses TRBV5-1 with TRBJ2-1, with no clear D. Trimming removed 0 bases at V and 3 bases at J, with 10 bases between. The CDR3 is 15 amino acids. Germline V gives CDR1 SGHRS, CDR2 YFSETQ. CDR3 residues: CASSLAESVYNEQFF. In DNA form, the CDR3 reads TGCGCCAGCAGCTTGGCAGAGTCGGTCTACAATGAGCAGTTCTTC.

This clonotype came up a few times. The V call is TRBV7-7, the J call TRBJ1-5; D ambiguous. CDR1 and CDR2 (germline): SSHAT, FNYEAQ (reference sequence). This CDR3 contains 13 residues. In nucleotides, the CDR3 is TGTGCTGGCGCGCGGGCGTATGGTGAGCCCCAGCATTTT. Translated, it gives CAGARAYGEPQHF.

This clonotype was seen a few times. This chain links TRBV29-1 with TRBJ2-3; TRBD2 might be the D (5 bases). Germline assignment: CDR1 SQVTM and CDR2 ANQGSEA. Trimming cost V 3 bases and J 1 base, with 8 bases left between them. CDR3 size: 13 residues. The CDR3 reads CSVDTAGTDTQYF. CDR3 nucleotides: TGCAGCGTTGATACAGCGGGCACAGATACGCAGTATTTT.

The chain carries TRBV10-2 and TRBJ2-7, with D perhaps matching TRBD2 (5 bases). Germline-derived CDR1 and CDR2 are WSHSY and SAAADI. V was pared by 4 bases and J by 6 bases, with 16 bases between. The CDR3 has 14 residues. CDR3 region: CASSGEPDAGEQYF. The CDR3 DNA reads as TGCGCCAGCAGTGGTGAGCCCGACGCGGGCGAGCAGTACTTC.

The chain couples TRBV3-1 to TRBJ2-7; D assignment may be TRBD1 or TRBD2 (6 bases each). The last part of the DNA fits TRBJ2-5 better; the J call may be wrong. CDR3 length equals 16 residues. Germline V gives CDR1 LGHDT, CDR2 YNNKEL (reference sequence). The CDR3 DNA reads TGTGCCAGCAGCCAAGTTCGGGGGCGTCAAAGAGAGACCCAGTACTTC. It translates to CASSQVRGRQRETQYF.

This clonotype was recorded many times. The chain uses TRBV20-1 and TRBJ2-5, with 10 bases matching TRBD2. Germline-derived CDR1 and CDR2 are DFQATT and SNEGSKA (reference sequence). After removal of 5 bases from V and 1 base from J, the junction contained 16 bases not matched to a gene. The CDR3 contains 18 residues. The CDR3 DNA is TGCAGTGCTCGGCCCGCAGGGCTAGCGGGAGTGCGCCAAGAGACCCAGTACTTC. Translating gives CSARPAGLAGVRQETQYF.

The sample holds a few counts of this clonotype. This chain uses TRBV3-1 with TRBJ2-5; 13 bases match TRBD2. Losses at the gene ends were 4 bases for V and 3 bases for J; bases not matched to a gene: 11. The CDR3 is 18 residues long. CDR1 and CDR2 from the germline V gene are LGHDT and YNNKEL (reference sequence). Here the CDR3 reads CASSRNSGLAGAKETQYF. The CDR3 DNA sequence: TGTGCCAGCAGCCGCAATTCCGGACTAGCGGGAGCGAAAGAGACCCAGTACTTC.

The chain recombines TRBV6-6 with TRBJ2-7, with 7 positions matching TRBD1. Trimming took 0 bases from V and 0 from J; bases not matched to a gene: 8. CDR1 and CDR2 (germline): MNHNY, SVGAGI (reference sequence). This CDR3 is 17 amino acids long. The CDR3 region is CASSYSKPTGSSYEQYF. The CDR3, as DNA: TGTGCCAGCAGTTACTCGAAGCCGACAGGGAGCTCCTACGAGCAGTACTTC.

This clonotype showed up just a few times. CDR3 region: CASTRIAGGSYEQYF. The CDR3 DNA reads as TGTGCCAGCACCCGGATAGCGGGTGGCTCCTACGAGCAGTACTTC. The chain joins TRBV11-2 to TRBJ2-7; 7 bases align to TRBD2. From germline, CDR1 is SGHAT and CDR2 FQNNGV. With 7 bases clipped from V and 0 bases from J, the junction kept 9 bases outside the gene matches. The CDR3 length is 15 residues.

The rearrangement joins TRBV29-1 to TRBJ1-1; D unresolved. The CDR3 extends over 14 amino acids. The ends were cut back, 5 bases at V and 2 bases at J, with 15 bases in the middle. Germline CDR1 and CDR2: SQVTM and ANQGSEA. CDR3 protein: CSVLAPLTNTEAFF. The CDR3 nucleotides are TGCAGCGTTTTGGCTCCCCTCACCAACACTGAAGCTTTCTTT.

CDR3 sequence: CASSWGQDTDTQYF. In nucleotides, the CDR3 is TGTGCCAGCAGTTGGGGACAGGACACAGATACGCAGTATTTT. The chain uses TRBV6-6 and TRBJ2-3, with TRBD1 matching 8 bases. Per the germline V gene, CDR1 is MNHNY and CDR2 is SVGAGI (reference sequence). V was clipped by 4 bases and J by 2 bases; unmatched bases: 2. This CDR3 is built from 14 residues.

This clonotype was recorded a few times. The V call is TRBV7-3, the J call TRBJ2-3; unclear D gene. The CDR3 has 15 residues. The germline V and J ends were trimmed by 0 bases and 0 bases, with 7 bases remaining between them. CDR1 is SGHTA, CDR2 FQGTGA, per germline. CDR3 coding DNA: TGTGCCAGCAGCTTAACTGGGATTAGCACAGATACGCAGTATTTT. Its translation is CASSLTGISTDTQYF.

J is TRBJ2-5 and V is TRBV5-5; D ambiguous. The DNA end is a closer match to TRBJ2-7, so the J assignment may be wrong. The CDR3 has 15 amino acids. Germline V gene data show CDR1 as SGHKS and CDR2 as YYEKEE (reference sequence). This CDR3 is CASSLGPIKEYEQYF. Written as DNA, the CDR3 is TGTGCCAGCAGCTTGGGACCAATTAAGGAATACGAGCAGTACTTC.

V is TRBV12-3 or TRBV12-4 and J is TRBJ2-5, with 10 bases identical to TRBD2. TRBJ2-1 matches the DNA end more closely, so the J call is doubtful. This CDR3 comprises 15 residues. The CDR3 region has the DNA TGTGCCAGCAGCCCAGCGGGAGGGAATTTCAATGAGCAGTTCTTC. Its protein product is CASSPAGGNFNEQFF.

This clonotype was counted only a few times. The V and J genes are TRBV2 and TRBJ2-1; 9 bases are a match to TRBD2. The CDR3 contains 15 residues. V dropped 6 bases and J dropped 8; count of bases not matched to a gene: 11. Germline CDR1 reads SNHLY; CDR2 reads FYNNEI. CDR3 coding DNA: TGTGCCAGCAGACGGGCTAGCGGGATTACGGATGAGCAGTTCTTC. Translated, it gives CASRRASGITDEQFF.

J is TRBJ1-5 and V is TRBV18; D is uncertain. The CDR3 loop spans 15 amino acids. Germline loops: CDR1 KGHSH, CDR2 LQKENI. Trimming removed 0 bases at V and 0 bases at J, with 6 bases between. The CDR3 DNA sequence: TGTGCCAGCTCACCACCGGAGAATAGCAATCAGCCCCAGCATTTT. Translating it yields CASSPPENSNQPQHF.

This clonotype has just one count. This chain joins TRBV12-3 or TRBV12-4 and TRBJ2-1, with D hard to call. The CDR3 runs 16 residues. V lost 5 bases, J lost 4 bases, and 18 bases lay in between. CDR3 sequence (DNA): TGTGCCAGCAGTACCGGAGTCAGTTTAGGTTACAATGAGCAGTTCTTC. Amino acids: CASSTGVSLGYNEQFF.

This clonotype was picked up a small number of times. V and J are TRBV5-1 and TRBJ1-2; D remains ambiguous. Germline loops: CDR1 SGHRS, CDR2 YFSETQ. V was pared by 2 bases and J by 8 bases, with 10 bases between. This CDR3 is 12 amino acids long. The DNA for the CDR3 is TGCGCCAGCAGCTTTGAGGGTGGCGGCTACACCTTC. It translates to CASSFEGGGYTF.

This rearrangement joins TRBV24-1 to TRBJ2-1; no clear D. Germline CDR1 and CDR2: KGHDR and SFDVKD. V dropped 0 bases and J dropped 12 bases, with 17 bases sitting between them. This CDR3 has 15 amino acids. DNA of the CDR3: TGTGCCACCAGTGATTTGGATCGTGTGGGGTCATCGCAGTTCTTC. Residues: CATSDLDRVGSSQFF.

The V gene is TRBV19, the J gene TRBJ1-1, with unresolved D. Germline V gives CDR1 LNHDA, CDR2 SQIVND (reference sequence). V was pared by 8 bases and J by 0 bases, with 10 bases between. The CDR3 is made up of 13 amino acids. CDR3 sequence reads: CASFRQMNTEAFF. In DNA form, the CDR3 reads TGTGCCAGTTTTAGGCAAATGAACACTGAAGCTTTCTTT. Drawing the rest from reference TRBV19 and TRBJ1-1, the complete variable domain is DGGITQSPKYLFRKEGQNVTLSCEQNLNHDAMYWYRQDPGQGLRLIYYSQIVNDFQKGDIAEGYSVSREKKESFPLTVTSAQKNPTAFYLCASFRQMNTEAFFGQGTRLTVV.

The J gene is TRBJ1-5, the V gene TRBV7-2; D ambiguous. Germline V lookup: CDR1 SGHTA, CDR2 FQGNSA. Trimming pared 4 bases from V and 5 bases from J, leaving 9 bases between. This CDR3 is built from 13 residues. CDR3 DNA: TGTGCCAGCAGCTCGGACCGTCATCAGCCCCAGCATTTT. Its protein product is CASSSDRHQPQHF.

This chain links TRBV6-1 with TRBJ2-3, with D possibly TRBD2 on 6 matching bases. Trimming pared 6 bases from V and 7 bases from J, leaving 17 bases between. This CDR3 spans 14 amino acids. Germline assignment: CDR1 MNHNS and CDR2 SASEGT. The CDR3 protein is CASRDPRDSYTQYF. The DNA for the CDR3 is TGTGCCAGCAGAGACCCTAGGGACTCCTATACGCAGTATTTT.

This clonotype was observed a single time. Sequence at one end of the junction differs from germline and may be a read error. This rearrangement joins TRBV7-2 to TRBJ1-3; no reliable D call. CDR1 and CDR2 from the germline V gene are SGHTA and FQGNSA. CDR3 length: 14 residues. The CDR3, as DNA: TGTGCCAGCAGCCGGATCTTAACCGGAAACACCATACATTTT. Protein sequence: CASSRILTGNTIHF. Full variable domain (missing parts from reference TRBV7-2 and TRBJ1-3): GAGVSQSPSNKVTEKGKDVELRCDPISGHTALYWYRQSLGQGLEFLIYFQGNSAPDKSGLPSDRFSAERTGGSVSTLTIQRTQQEDSAVYLCASSRILTGNTIHFGEGSWLTVV.

The V call is TRBV2, the J call TRBJ2-7; perhaps TRBD1 as D (7 bases). The CDR3 sequence is 13 residues long. Per the germline V gene, CDR1 is SNHLY and CDR2 is FYNNEI. Trimming shortened V by 10 bases and J by 3 bases, and 16 bases separated the two germline ends. CDR3 loop: CAIAGQSNYEQYF. The CDR3 bases are TGTGCCATCGCGGGACAGTCAAACTACGAGCAGTACTTC.

The chain's CDR3 is CASWWDGPNYGYTF. The CDR3 nucleotides read TGTGCCAGCTGGTGGGACGGTCCTAACTATGGCTACACCTTC. The V gene is TRBV18, the J gene TRBJ1-2, with TRBD1 as a possible D gene (5 bases). The CDR3 has 14 amino acids. Trimming stripped 7 bases from V and 0 bases from J, with 12 bases between. CDR1 and CDR2 from the germline V gene are KGHSH and LQKENI.

This clonotype was seen a handful of times. The genes are TRBV28 and TRBJ1-6; perhaps TRBD1 as D (6 bases). Per the germline V gene, CDR1 is MDHEN and CDR2 is SYDVKM. V lost 4 bases to trimming and J lost 3 bases, with 13 bases between them. This CDR3 comprises 16 residues. CDR3 residues: CASSSLGANYNSPLHF. The CDR3 region has the DNA TGTGCCAGCAGTTCTCTGGGGGCCAACTATAATTCACCCCTCCACTTT.

The chain links TRBV11-2 to TRBJ1-2; weak D call: TRBD1 (6 bases). Germline CDR1 SGHAT, CDR2 FQNNGV. V was pared by 8 bases and J by 3 bases, with 13 bases between. This CDR3 region has 13 residues. For the CDR3, the DNA is TGTGCCAGCCCAAAGGGGGAGTACTATGGCTACACCTTC. It translates to CASPKGEYYGYTF.